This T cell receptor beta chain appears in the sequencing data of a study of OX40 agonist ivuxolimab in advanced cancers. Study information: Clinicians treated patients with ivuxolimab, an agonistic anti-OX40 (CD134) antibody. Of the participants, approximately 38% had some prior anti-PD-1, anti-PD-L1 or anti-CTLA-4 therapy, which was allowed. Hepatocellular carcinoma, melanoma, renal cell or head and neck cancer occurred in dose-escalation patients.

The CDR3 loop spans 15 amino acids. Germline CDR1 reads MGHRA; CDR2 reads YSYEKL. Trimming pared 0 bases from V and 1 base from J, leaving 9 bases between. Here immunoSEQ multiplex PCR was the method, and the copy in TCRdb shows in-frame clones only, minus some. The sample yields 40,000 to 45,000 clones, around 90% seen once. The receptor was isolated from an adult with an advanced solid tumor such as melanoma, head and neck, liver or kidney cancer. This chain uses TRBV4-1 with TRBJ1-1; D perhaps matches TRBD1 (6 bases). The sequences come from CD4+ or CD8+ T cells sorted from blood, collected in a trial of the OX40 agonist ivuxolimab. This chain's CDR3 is CASSQERTANTEAFF. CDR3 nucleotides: TGCGCCAGCAGCCAAGAAAGGACAGCGAACACTGAAGCTTTCTTT.